This T cell receptor beta chain was observed in a study of monozygotic twins with inflammatory bowel disease. Study outcomes and limitations: Diversity of TCRbeta measured by inverse Simpson was lower in IBD patients than in healthy co-twins. Individual T cell subtypes were not distinguishable.

A template switching step added UMIs, each with a 6-nucleotide sample barcode. No DNA is given; TCRdb re-called the 5' RACE reads and lists each CDR3 protein once. This sample's table has more than 300,000 distinct CDR3 sequences. Total RNA isolation used whole blood (no T cell sorting was performed). CDR3 length: 16 residues. Germline CDR1 SGHRS, CDR2 YFSETQ. On this clonotype itself: No antigen is known for it.

Sequenced input: blood. The J gene is TRBJ2-3, the V gene TRBV5-1; TCRdb indicates TRBD1, and absent DNA this call remains unverified. The origin of this receptor is a human donor with ulcerative colitis or Crohn's disease, or a healthy co-twin of an affected twin (not recorded which). This CDR3 reads CASSLEIAGRGDTQYF.